This T cell receptor (beta chain) was identified in a study of blood T cells in healthy people across ages. This clonotype was seen a few times. Its antigen is currently unknown. V lost 0 bases and J lost 0; bases outside the gene matches: 1. CDR1 and CDR2 (germline): SGHRS, YFSETQ. CDR3 size: 16 residues. The authors ran a second PCR of about 7 to 12 cycles using a sample-barcoded 5' primer and a J-beta primer mix. TCRdb reprocessed the 5' RACE reads with MiXCR, giving one entry per CDR3 protein. The data contain around 1.1 million distinct CDR3 sequences, around two fifths of them seen just once; the ten biggest clones take up around 12%. Study-wide results and limits: Per million T cells, TCR beta diversity dropped about linearly as age rose.

The chain joins TRBV5-1 to TRBJ1-5; 9 bases fit TRBD1. This receptor was taken from a young man in good health. The sequencing input was blood. CDR3 residues: CASSLGTGVSNQPQHF. CDR3 DNA: TGCGCCAGCAGCTTGGGGACAGGGGTTAGCAATCAGCCCCAGCATTTT.